The clone carrying this TCR beta chain was observed once. As yet, its antigen is unknown. The sample belongs to a study of T cell responses to AZD1222 COVID-19 vaccine. Study overall: Pooled together were second doses at about 4 or about 12 weeks. Findings and caveats of the study: Baseline seropositivity occurred in only 5 to 7 AZD1222 recipients. A rise in Spike-specific TCR breadth and depth followed two AZD1222 doses. None of the repertoires were sampled until the peak T cell response had passed.

The CDR3 sequence is 13 residues long. The germline V gene has CDR1 SEHNR and CDR2 FQNEAQ (reference sequence). V lost 1 base to trimming and J lost 4 bases, with 7 bases between them. TCRdb's table, derived via immunoSEQ multiplex PCR, lists solely in-frame clones and lacks some. Of 100,000 or so clones listed, approximately 90% are singletons. This chain uses TRBV7-9 with TRBJ1-1; D is undetermined. The TCR was taken from an adult in good health. The material sequenced was peripheral blood, taken on day 0 of AZD1222 vaccination. In DNA, the CDR3 is TGTGCCAGCAGCTTAGGAGATTTCACTGAAGCTTTCTTT. Encoded protein: CASSLGDFTEAFF.